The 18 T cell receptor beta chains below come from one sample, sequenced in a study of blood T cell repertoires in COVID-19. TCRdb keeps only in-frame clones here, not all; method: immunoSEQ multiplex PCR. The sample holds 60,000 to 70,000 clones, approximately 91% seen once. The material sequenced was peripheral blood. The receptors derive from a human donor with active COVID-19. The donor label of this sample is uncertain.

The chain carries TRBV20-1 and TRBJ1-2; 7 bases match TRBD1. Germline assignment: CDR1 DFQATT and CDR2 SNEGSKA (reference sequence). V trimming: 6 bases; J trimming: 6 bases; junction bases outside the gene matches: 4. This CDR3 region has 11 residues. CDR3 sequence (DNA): TGCAGTGCAAGGACAGGAGATGGCTACACCTTC. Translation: CSARTGDGYTF.

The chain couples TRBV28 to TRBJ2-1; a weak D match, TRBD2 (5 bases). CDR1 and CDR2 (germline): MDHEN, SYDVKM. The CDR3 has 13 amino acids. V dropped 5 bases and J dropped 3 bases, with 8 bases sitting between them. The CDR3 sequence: CASSLGNYNEQFF. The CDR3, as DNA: TGTGCCAGCAGTCTCGGGAACTACAATGAGCAGTTCTTC.

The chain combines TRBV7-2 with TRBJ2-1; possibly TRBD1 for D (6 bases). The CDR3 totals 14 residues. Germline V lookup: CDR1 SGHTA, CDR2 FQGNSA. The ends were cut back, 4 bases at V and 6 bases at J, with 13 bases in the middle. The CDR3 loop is CASSSDRWGNEQFF. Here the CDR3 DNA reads TGTGCCAGCAGCTCCGACAGGTGGGGCAATGAGCAGTTCTTC.

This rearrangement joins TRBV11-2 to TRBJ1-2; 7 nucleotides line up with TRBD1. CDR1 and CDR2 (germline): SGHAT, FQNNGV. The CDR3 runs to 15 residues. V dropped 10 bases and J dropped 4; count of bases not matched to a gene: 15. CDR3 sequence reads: CAIPRRDSFSYGYTF. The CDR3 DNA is TGTGCCATCCCGCGTCGGGACAGCTTCAGCTATGGCTACACCTTC.

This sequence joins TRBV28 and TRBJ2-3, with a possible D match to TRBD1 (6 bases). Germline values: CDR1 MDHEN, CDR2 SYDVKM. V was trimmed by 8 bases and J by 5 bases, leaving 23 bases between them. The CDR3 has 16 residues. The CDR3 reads CASADTTGQFGDTQYF. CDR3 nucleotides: TGTGCCAGCGCTGACACTACAGGGCAGTTTGGAGATACGCAGTATTTT.

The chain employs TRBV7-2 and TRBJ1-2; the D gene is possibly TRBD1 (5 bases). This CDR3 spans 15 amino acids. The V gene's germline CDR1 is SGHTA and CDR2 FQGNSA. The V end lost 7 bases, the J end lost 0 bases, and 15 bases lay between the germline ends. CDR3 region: CASTGSGLSNYGYTF. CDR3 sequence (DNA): TGTGCCAGCACAGGGTCTGGCCTATCTAACTATGGCTACACCTTC.

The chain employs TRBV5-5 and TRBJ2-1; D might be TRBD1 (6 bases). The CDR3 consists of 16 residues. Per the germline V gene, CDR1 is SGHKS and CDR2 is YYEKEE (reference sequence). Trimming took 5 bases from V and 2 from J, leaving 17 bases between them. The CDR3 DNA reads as TGTGCCAGCAGTGAGACCGGGACAACCACCTACAATGAGCAGTTCTTC. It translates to CASSETGTTTYNEQFF.

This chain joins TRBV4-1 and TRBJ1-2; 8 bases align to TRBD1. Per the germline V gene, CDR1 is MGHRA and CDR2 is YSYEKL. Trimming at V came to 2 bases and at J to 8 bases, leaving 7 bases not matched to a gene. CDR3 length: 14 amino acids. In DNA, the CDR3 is TGCGCCAGCAGCCAAAGCTCAGGGGGCGAAGGCTACACCTTC. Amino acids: CASSQSSGGEGYTF.

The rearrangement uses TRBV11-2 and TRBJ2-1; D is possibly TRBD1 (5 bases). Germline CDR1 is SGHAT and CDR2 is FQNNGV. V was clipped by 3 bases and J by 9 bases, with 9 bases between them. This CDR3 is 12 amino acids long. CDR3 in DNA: TGTGCCAGCAGCTTCCAGGGTGTTGAGCAGTTCTTC. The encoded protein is CASSFQGVEQFF.

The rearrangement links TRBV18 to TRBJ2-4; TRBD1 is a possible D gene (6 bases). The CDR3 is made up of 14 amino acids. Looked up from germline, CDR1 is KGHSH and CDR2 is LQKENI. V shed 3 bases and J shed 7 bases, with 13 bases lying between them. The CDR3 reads CASSPSSQGNIQYF. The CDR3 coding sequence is TGTGCCAGCTCACCTTCCTCTCAGGGGAACATTCAGTACTTC.

DNA of the CDR3: TGTGCCAGCAGACGGGGACAGGGAAGCAATCAGCCCCAGCATTTT. It translates to CASRRGQGSNQPQHF. The rearrangement uses TRBV6-5 and TRBJ1-5; 9 nucleotides match TRBD1. The CDR3 extends over 15 amino acids. Germline lookup yields CDR1 MNHEY and CDR2 SVGAGI. V gave up 6 bases and J gave up 1 base; unmatched junction bases: 4.

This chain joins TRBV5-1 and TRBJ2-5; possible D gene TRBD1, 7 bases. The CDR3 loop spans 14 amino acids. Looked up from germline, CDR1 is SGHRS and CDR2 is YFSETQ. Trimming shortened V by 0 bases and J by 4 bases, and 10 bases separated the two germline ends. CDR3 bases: TGCGCCAGCAGCTTGGGGAGGGGGCCAGAGACCCAGTACTTC. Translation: CASSLGRGPETQYF.

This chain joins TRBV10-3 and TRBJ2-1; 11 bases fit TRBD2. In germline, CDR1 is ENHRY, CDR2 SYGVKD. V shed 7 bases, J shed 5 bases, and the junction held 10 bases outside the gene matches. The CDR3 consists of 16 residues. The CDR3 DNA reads TGTGCCATCAACAGCGGGACTAGCGGACTAAACAATGAGCAGTTCTTC. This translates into CAINSGTSGLNNEQFF.

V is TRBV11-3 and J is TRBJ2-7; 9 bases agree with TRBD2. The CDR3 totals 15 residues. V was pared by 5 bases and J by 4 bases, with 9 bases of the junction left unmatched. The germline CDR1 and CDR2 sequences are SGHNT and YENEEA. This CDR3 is CASSPGRAGGYEQYF. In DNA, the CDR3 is TGTGCCAGCAGCCCCGGCCGAGCGGGAGGATACGAGCAGTACTTC.

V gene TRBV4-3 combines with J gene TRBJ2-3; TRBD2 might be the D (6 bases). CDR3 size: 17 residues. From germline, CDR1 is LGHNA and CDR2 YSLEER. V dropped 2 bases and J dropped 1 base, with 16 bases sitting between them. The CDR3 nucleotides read TGCGCCAGCAGCCAAAGGGCGGTGGCTAGCGGCACAGATACGCAGTATTTT. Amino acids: CASSQRAVASGTDTQYF.

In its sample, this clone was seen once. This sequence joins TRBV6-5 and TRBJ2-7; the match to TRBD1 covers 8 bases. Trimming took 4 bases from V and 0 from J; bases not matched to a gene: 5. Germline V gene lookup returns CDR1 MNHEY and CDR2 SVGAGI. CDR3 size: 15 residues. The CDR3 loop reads CASSWTGQSSYEQYF. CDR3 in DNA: TGTGCCAGCAGTTGGACAGGGCAGAGCTCCTACGAGCAGTACTTC.

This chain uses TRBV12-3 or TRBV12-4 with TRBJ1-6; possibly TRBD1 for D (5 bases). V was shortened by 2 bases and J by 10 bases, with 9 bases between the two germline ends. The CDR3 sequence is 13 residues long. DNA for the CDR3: TGTGCCAGCAGTTTACAGGGTCAATCACCCCTCCACTTT. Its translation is CASSLQGQSPLHF.

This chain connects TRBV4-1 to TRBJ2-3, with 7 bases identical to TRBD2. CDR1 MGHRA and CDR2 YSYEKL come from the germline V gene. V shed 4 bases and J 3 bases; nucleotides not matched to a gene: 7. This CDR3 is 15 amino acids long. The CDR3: CASSPSGRGTDTQYF. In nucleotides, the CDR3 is TGCGCCAGCAGCCCCTCTGGGAGGGGAACAGATACGCAGTATTTT.